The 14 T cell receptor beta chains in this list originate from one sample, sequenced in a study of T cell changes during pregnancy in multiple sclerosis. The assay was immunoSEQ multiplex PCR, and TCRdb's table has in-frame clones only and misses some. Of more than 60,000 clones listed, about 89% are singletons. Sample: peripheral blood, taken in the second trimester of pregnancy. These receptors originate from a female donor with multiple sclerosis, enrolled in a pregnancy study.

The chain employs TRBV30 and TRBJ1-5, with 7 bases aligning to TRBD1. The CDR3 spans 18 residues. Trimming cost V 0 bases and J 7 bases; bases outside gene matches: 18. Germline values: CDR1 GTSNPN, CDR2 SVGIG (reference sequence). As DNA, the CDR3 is TGTGCCTGGAGTGTCCCTCACCCCTCAGACAGGGCATTGCAGCCCCAGCATTTT. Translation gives CAWSVPHPSDRALQPQHF.

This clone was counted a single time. DNA of the CDR3: TGTGCCAGCAGCCCGCCGGGACAGGGATACGAGCAGTACTTC. This gives the protein CASSPPGQGYEQYF. This chain uses TRBV5-4 with TRBJ2-7; 9 bases map to TRBD1. The CDR3 spans 14 residues. Germline CDR1 SGHNT, CDR2 YYREEE (reference sequence). Losses at the gene ends were 4 bases for V and 4 bases for J; bases not matched to a gene: 6.

This CDR3 is CAISPGRPPAFF. The CDR3 coding sequence is TGTGCCATCAGTCCGGGTCGGCCCCCGGCTTTCTTT. V gene TRBV10-3 combines with J gene TRBJ1-1; D unresolved. CDR1 and CDR2 (germline): ENHRY, SYGVKD. This CDR3 spans 12 amino acids. Trimming cost V 5 bases and J 11 bases, with 15 bases left between them.

In DNA form, the CDR3 reads TGTGCCAGCTCACCGGTTGGGGGCATATATAATTCACCCCTCCACTTT. Its protein product is CASSPVGGIYNSPLHF. This chain links TRBV18 with TRBJ1-6, with a weak D call TRBD1 (6 bases). CDR1 and CDR2 (germline): KGHSH, LQKENI. V was pared by 3 bases and J by 4 bases, with 13 bases between. CDR3 length: 16 residues.

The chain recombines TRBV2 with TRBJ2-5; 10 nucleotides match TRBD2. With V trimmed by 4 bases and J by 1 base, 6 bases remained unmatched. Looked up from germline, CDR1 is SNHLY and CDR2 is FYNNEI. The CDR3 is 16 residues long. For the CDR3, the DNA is TGTGCCAGCAGTGGTTGGCTAGCGGGGGCCCAAGAGACCCAGTACTTC. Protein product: CASSGWLAGAQETQYF.

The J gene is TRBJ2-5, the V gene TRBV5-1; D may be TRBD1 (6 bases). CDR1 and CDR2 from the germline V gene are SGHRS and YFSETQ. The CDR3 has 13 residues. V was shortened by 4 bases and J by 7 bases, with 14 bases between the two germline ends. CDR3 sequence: CASSPRTDGTQYF. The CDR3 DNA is TGCGCCAGCAGCCCGAGGACAGATGGGACCCAGTACTTC.

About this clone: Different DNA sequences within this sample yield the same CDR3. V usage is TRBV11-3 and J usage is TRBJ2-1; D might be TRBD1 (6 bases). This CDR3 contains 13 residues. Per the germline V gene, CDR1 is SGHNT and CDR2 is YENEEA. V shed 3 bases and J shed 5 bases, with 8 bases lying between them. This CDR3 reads CASSLNRDNEQFF. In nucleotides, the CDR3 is TGTGCCAGCAGCTTGAACAGGGACAATGAGCAGTTCTTC. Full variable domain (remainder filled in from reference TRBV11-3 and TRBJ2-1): EAGVVQSPRYKIIEKKQPVAFWCNPISGHNTLYWYLQNLGQGPELLIRYENEEAVDDSQLPKDRFSAERLKGVDSTLKIQPAELGDSAVYLCASSLNRDNEQFFGPGTRLTVL.

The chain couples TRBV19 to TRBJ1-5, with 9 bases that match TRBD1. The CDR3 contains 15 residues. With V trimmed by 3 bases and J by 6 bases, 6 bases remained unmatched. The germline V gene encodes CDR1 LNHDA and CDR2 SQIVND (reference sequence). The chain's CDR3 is CASSMGTGLGQPQHF. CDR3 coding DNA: TGTGCCAGTAGTATGGGGACAGGGCTCGGTCAGCCCCAGCATTTT.

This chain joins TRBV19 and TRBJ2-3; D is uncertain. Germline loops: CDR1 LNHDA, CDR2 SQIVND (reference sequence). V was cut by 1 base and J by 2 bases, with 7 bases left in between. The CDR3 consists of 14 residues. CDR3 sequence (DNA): TGTGCCAGTAGTATAGCAGCGTTCACAGATACGCAGTATTTT. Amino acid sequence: CASSIAAFTDTQYF.

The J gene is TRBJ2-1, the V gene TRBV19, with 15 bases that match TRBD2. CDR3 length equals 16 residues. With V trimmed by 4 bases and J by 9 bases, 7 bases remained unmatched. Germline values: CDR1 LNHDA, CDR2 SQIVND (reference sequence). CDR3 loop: CASSNIGLAGGGEQFF. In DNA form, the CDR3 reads TGTGCCAGTAGTAATATAGGACTAGCGGGAGGGGGTGAGCAGTTCTTC.

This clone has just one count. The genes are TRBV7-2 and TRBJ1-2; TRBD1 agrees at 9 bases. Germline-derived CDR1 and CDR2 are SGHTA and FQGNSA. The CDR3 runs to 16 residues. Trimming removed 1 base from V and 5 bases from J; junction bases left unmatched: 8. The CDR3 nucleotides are TGTGCCAGCAGCTTAGATCCGGCGACAGGGGGATATGGCTACACCTTC. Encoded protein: CASSLDPATGGYGYTF.

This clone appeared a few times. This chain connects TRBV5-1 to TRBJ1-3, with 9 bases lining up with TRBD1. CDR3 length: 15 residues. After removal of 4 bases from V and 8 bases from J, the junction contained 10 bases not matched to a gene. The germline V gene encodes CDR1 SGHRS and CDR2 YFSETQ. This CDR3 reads CASSKTGDRAHTIYF. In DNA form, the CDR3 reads TGCGCCAGCAGCAAAACCGGGGACAGGGCACACACCATATATTTT.

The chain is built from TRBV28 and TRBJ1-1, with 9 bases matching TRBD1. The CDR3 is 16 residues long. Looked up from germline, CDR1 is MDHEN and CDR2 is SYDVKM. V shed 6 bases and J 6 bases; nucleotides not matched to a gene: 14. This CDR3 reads CASSRRGQGAIPEAFF. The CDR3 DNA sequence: TGTGCCAGCAGCCGTCGGGGACAGGGCGCGATACCTGAAGCTTTCTTT.

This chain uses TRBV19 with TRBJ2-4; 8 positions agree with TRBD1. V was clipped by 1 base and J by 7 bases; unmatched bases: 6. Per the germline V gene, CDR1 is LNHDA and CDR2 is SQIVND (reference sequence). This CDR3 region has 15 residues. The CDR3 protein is CASSIAPGQGNIQYF. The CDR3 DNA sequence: TGTGCCAGTAGTATAGCCCCCGGACAGGGTAACATTCAGTACTTC.